This T cell receptor (beta chain) was sequenced during a study of T-cell memory formation after mild COVID-19. The CDR3 extends over 13 amino acids. On this clonotype itself: The germline gene is not matched at one end of the junction; a read error may be the cause.

TCRdb called the 5' RACE reads again in MiXCR, with one record for every CDR3 protein. The table has hundreds of thousands of distinct CDR3 sequences, under 25% seen once. The sequenced material came from PBMCs or a T cell subset sorted from them (not recorded which). The rearrangement links TRBV12-3 or TRBV12-4 to TRBJ2-5; no definite D call. This TCR was recovered from an adult woman who had mild COVID-19 (a few samples of this study predate the infection). Cell type and time point are not known. The chain's CDR3 is CASSLGGPGTQYF. For the CDR3, the DNA is TGTGCCAGCAGCTTAGGCGGTCCGGGGACCCAGTACTTC.